Listed below are T cell receptor beta chains from one sample, sequenced in a study of blood T cell repertoires in COVID-19. The table came from immunoSEQ multiplex PCR; TCRdb's copy has only in-frame clones and leaves some out. This table has around 140,000 clones, 84% appearing once. Source material: peripheral blood. These receptor sequences come from a human donor in a cohort sampled during active COVID-19. Both conserved end residues are part of each CDR3. D genes are given only for firm matches. Expanded clones are given a class, and other clones once, few, many or no size at all.

>TRBV6-2/TRBV6-3|-|TRBJ2-1|15|TRBD1
CASSPHRDSNNEQFF
TGTGCCAGCAGTCCCCACCGGGACAGCAACAATGAGCAGTTCTTC
>TRBV30|-|TRBJ1-3|15|-
CAWGRGDDIGNTIYF
TGTGCCTGGGGACGGGGGGACGACATTGGAAACACCATATATTTT
>TRBV19|few|TRBJ2-3|14|-
CASRDLYNTDTQYF
TGTGCCAGTAGAGATTTATACAACACAGATACGCAGTATTTT
>TRBV11-1|once|TRBJ2-5|13|-
CASSQGLRETQYF
TGTGCCAGCAGCCAAGGACTGCGAGAGACCCAGTACTTC
>TRBV4-3|-|TRBJ2-5|16|TRBD2
CASSPSGTSGGETQYF
TGCGCCAGCAGCCCGTCTGGGACTAGCGGAGGGGAGACCCAGTACTTC
>TRBV18|-|TRBJ2-1|17|TRBD2
CASSPPALAGVGNEQFF
TGTGCCAGCTCACCACCGGCTCTGGCGGGAGTCGGCAATGAGCAGTTCTTC
>TRBV7-3|-|TRBJ2-2|16|-
CASSLNSRSITGELFF
TGTGCCAGCAGCTTAAATTCCAGGTCCATCACCGGGGAGCTGTTTTTT
>TRBV5-8|once|TRBJ1-3|16|-
CASRYPTGLSGNTIYF
TGTGCCAGCAGATACCCCACAGGGTTATCTGGAAACACCATATATTTT
>TRBV7-2|-|TRBJ1-1|13|-
CASSSTGYTEAFF
TGTGCCAGCAGCTCCACAGGTTACACTGAAGCTTTCTTT
>TRBV18|-|TRBJ2-4|13|TRBD1
CASSLDRENIQYF
TGTGCCAGCTCCCTGGACAGGGAAAACATTCAGTACTTC
>TRBV3-1/TRBV3-2|-|TRBJ1-3|16|-
CASSHRVGASGNTIYF
TGTGCCAGCAGCCATCGTGTAGGGGCCTCTGGAAACACCATATATTTT
>TRBV5-8|-|TRBJ2-1|14|-
CASSLEAGRNEQFF
TGTGCCAGCAGCTTGGAAGCAGGGCGCAATGAGCAGTTCTTC
>TRBV5-1|once|TRBJ2-5|14|-
CASSFGGPGETQYF
TGCGCCAGCAGCTTCGGGGGGCCCGGGGAGACCCAGTACTTC
>TRBV29-1|-|TRBJ2-1|11|-
CSVEDGRGPFF
TGCAGCGTTGAAGACGGAAGGGGCCCGTTCTTC
>TRBV11-3|-|TRBJ2-3|12|-
CASSLVLDTQYF
TGTGCCAGCAGCTTAGTCCTAGATACGCAGTATTTT
>TRBV10-3|-|TRBJ1-1|15|TRBD1
CAISARDRGNTEAFF
TGTGCCATCAGTGCGAGGGACAGGGGGAACACTGAAGCTTTCTTT
>TRBV30|-|TRBJ1-1|12|-
CAWSVRGSEAFF
TGTGCCTGGAGTGTACGAGGATCTGAAGCTTTCTTT
>TRBV18|-|TRBJ2-5|16|TRBD2
CASSPGLAGGQETQYF
TGTGCCAGCTCACCTGGACTAGCGGGGGGACAAGAGACCCAGTACTTC
>TRBV4-2|-|TRBJ1-4|12|-
CASSQYNEKLFF
TGTGCCAGCAGCCAATACAACGAAAAACTGTTTTTT
>TRBV4-1|once|TRBJ2-1|16|TRBD1
CASSSRGSRGPNEQFF
TGCGCCAGCAGCTCCAGGGGGTCCCGGGGCCCCAATGAGCAGTTCTTC
>TRBV7-9|once|TRBJ2-2|15|TRBD1
CASSNRDRNTGELFF
TGTGCCAGCAGCAACCGGGACAGGAACACCGGGGAGCTGTTTTTT
>TRBV3-1/TRBV3-2|once|TRBJ1-2|13|-
CASSQDLTYGYTF
TGTGCCAGCAGCCAAGATCTGACTTATGGCTACACCTTC
>TRBV9|-|TRBJ2-3|16|TRBD2
CASSVLAGGGTDTQYF
TGTGCCAGCAGCGTTCTAGCGGGAGGCGGCACAGATACGCAGTATTTT
>TRBV9|once|TRBJ1-2|15|-
CASSVWGGDSYGYTF
TGTGCCAGCAGCGTATGGGGAGGGGATAGTTATGGCTACACCTTC
>TRBV5-5|-|TRBJ2-7|15|TRBD1
CASSLEPRGLGEQYF
TGTGCCAGCAGCTTGGAACCCAGGGGGCTTGGCGAGCAGTACTTC
>TRBV19|-|TRBJ2-1|14|-
CASSIRSDYNEQFF
TGTGCCAGTAGTATACGGTCTGACTACAATGAGCAGTTCTTC
>TRBV7-2|-|TRBJ1-5|15|-
CASSLVSGPDQPQHF
TGTGCCAGCAGCTTAGTCTCAGGTCCGGATCAGCCCCAGCATTTT
>TRBV2|-|TRBJ1-5|13|-
CASSVEEDQPQHF
TGTGCCAGCAGTGTAGAGGAGGACCAGCCCCAGCATTTT
>TRBV30|-|TRBJ2-1|13|TRBD1
CAWRQGTYNEQFF
TGTGCCTGGAGACAGGGGACCTACAATGAGCAGTTCTTC